This T cell receptor beta chain was captured by sequencing in a study of T cell changes during pregnancy in multiple sclerosis. Method: immunoSEQ multiplex PCR; TCRdb's copy keeps in-frame clones and lacks some. This sample carries 90,000 or so clones, 94% of them seen once, and the ten largest clones take 1.5% to 2%. This CDR3 has 13 amino acids. V lost 8 bases, J lost 4 bases, and 1 base stayed unmatched. The V gene's germline CDR1 is MNHNY and CDR2 SVGAGI (reference sequence). The specimen comprised peripheral blood, sampled after pregnancy. This sequence originates from a female donor in good health, enrolled as a control in a pregnancy study. The V gene is TRBV6-6, the J gene TRBJ2-1; 11 bases agree with TRBD1. The CDR3 nucleotides read TGTGCCAGCGGACAGGGGGCTTACAATGAGCAGTTCTTC. Translation gives CASGQGAYNEQFF.